These 27 T cell receptor beta chains share one sample of origin, sequenced in a study of regulatory T cells in long-lasting Graves disease. The time point: newly diagnosed GD, antithyroid drugs for less than 3 months. PBMC RNA served as the TCR library source. CDR3-region Arm-PCR and iRepertoire HTBI primers produced the TCR beta libraries. Via MiXCR, TCRdb re-called the multiplex PCR reads, giving one row per CDR3 protein. Of about 530,000 distinct CDR3 sequences in the sample, 15% to 20% were seen once. Another study also made use of these data, one on T cells in Graves' hyperthyroidism and ophthalmopathy.

The specimen was peripheral blood mononuclear cells (PBMCs), collected at new diagnosis, from a patient treated with antithyroid drugs. The receptors come from a woman aged 35-60 years with Graves disease.

The V gene is TRBV6-1, the J gene TRBJ2-3; tentative D call: TRBD2 (6 bases). The CDR3 extends over 13 amino acids. Per germline, CDR1 MNHNS and CDR2 SASEGT. Trimming pared 10 bases from V and 6 bases from J, leaving 17 bases between. The CDR3 bases are TGTGCCACGAAGTCTGGCGGGGCGGATACGCAGTATTTT. Protein product: CATKSGGADTQYF.

This clonotype has a count of ten or more. In DNA form, the CDR3 reads TGTGCCAGCAGCATCCTCAAAGAGACCCAGTACTTC. This translates into CASSILKETQYF. The chain uses TRBV28 and TRBJ2-5; D gene unclear. Trimming removed 6 bases at V and 3 bases at J, with 8 bases between. This CDR3 contains 12 residues. Germline CDR1 reads MDHEN; CDR2 reads SYDVKM.

This clonotype was observed a few times. V and J are TRBV15 and TRBJ2-1; 7 nucleotides agree with TRBD1. Per the germline V gene, CDR1 is LNHNV and CDR2 is YYDKDF (reference sequence). V was clipped by 7 bases and J by 2 bases; unmatched bases: 8. The CDR3 covers 15 residues. This CDR3 is CATTQDRAPYNEQFF. CDR3 DNA: TGTGCCACCACCCAAGACAGGGCGCCCTACAATGAGCAGTTCTTC. Based on the CDR3 plus reference TRBV15 and TRBJ2-1, the full variable domain is DAMVIQNPRYQVTQFGKPVTLSCSQTLNHNVMYWYQQKSSQAPKLLFHYYDKDFNNEADTPDNFQSRRPNTSFCFLDIRSPGLGDTAMYLCATTQDRAPYNEQFFGPGTRLTVL.

This clonotype was observed a few times. This chain joins TRBV18 and TRBJ1-1, with D unclear. The CDR3 has 13 residues. The germline V gene has CDR1 KGHSH and CDR2 LQKENI. V dropped 8 bases and J dropped 3 bases, with 13 bases sitting between them. Here the CDR3 DNA reads TGTGCCAGCCTCTGGGGAAGCGACACTGAAGCTTTCTTT. Its translation: CASLWGSDTEAFF.

V usage is TRBV12-3 or TRBV12-4 and J usage is TRBJ1-1; a possible D gene is TRBD1 (6 bases). Trimming removed 2 bases at V and 2 bases at J, with 12 bases between. This CDR3 has 15 amino acids. The CDR3 coding sequence is TGTGCCAGCAGTTTAACAGGGCTTGATAACACTGAAGCTTTCTTT. It encodes CASSLTGLDNTEAFF.

V gene TRBV12-3 or TRBV12-4 combines with J gene TRBJ2-7, with TRBD2 identical over 9 bases. The CDR3 totals 15 residues. Germline trimming cut 7 bases from V and 2 bases from J; bases unmatched to any gene: 9. CDR3 sequence (DNA): TGTGCCAGCACCCCGGGCCTAGCGGGGACCTACGAGCAGTACTTC. Its protein product is CASTPGLAGTYEQYF.

V gene TRBV5-1 combines with J gene TRBJ1-6, with 10 bases aligning to TRBD1. J gave up 10 bases and V 6 bases, and 10 bases lay outside the gene matches. This CDR3 comprises 15 residues. Germline-derived CDR1 and CDR2 are SGHRS and YFSETQ. CDR3 DNA sequence: TGCGCCAGCACCGAGACAGGGGGCGCTTGGTCACCCCTCCACTTT. This gives the protein CASTETGGAWSPLHF.

This chain joins TRBV2 and TRBJ1-1, with a weak D call TRBD1 (5 bases). The germline V and J ends were trimmed by 7 bases and 0 bases, with 9 bases remaining between them. Germline CDR1 is SNHLY and CDR2 is FYNNEI. The CDR3 contains 13 residues. CDR3 sequence: CASMRGVNTEAFF. DNA for the CDR3: TGTGCCAGCATGAGAGGGGTGAACACTGAAGCTTTCTTT.

This clonotype was seen at least ten times. The chain is built from TRBV3-1 and TRBJ2-3; 7 nucleotides line up with TRBD2. V lost 2 bases, J lost 2 bases, and 7 bases stayed unmatched. This CDR3 has 16 residues. Germline lookup yields CDR1 LGHDT and CDR2 YNNKEL (reference sequence). The CDR3 loop is CASSQPRGRDTDTQYF. CDR3 DNA: TGTGCCAGCAGCCAACCTCGGGGGAGGGACACAGATACGCAGTATTTT.

This clonotype was recorded many times. The chain recombines TRBV6-1 with TRBJ1-1, with 7 positions matching TRBD1. After removal of 6 bases from V and 1 base from J, the junction contained 8 bases not matched to a gene. The CDR3 is made up of 15 amino acids. Germline V CDR1 and CDR2: MNHNS, SASEGT. Here the CDR3 reads CASSLGQERNTEAFF. As DNA, the CDR3 is TGTGCCAGCAGCCTCGGACAGGAGCGGAACACTGAAGCTTTCTTT.

This clonotype occurred a few times. The germline gene is not matched at one end of the junction; a read error may be the cause. This chain links TRBV20-1 with TRBJ2-1, with D tentatively TRBD1 (5 bases). CDR3 length: 11 residues. Germline CDR1 DFQATT, CDR2 SNEGSKA (reference sequence). For the CDR3, the DNA is TGCAGTGCTAGAGGGGGCTATTCCTCAGGGTTC. This translates into CSARGGYSSGF.

The chain employs TRBV20-1 and TRBJ1-2; weak D call: TRBD1 (6 bases). V was shortened by 1 base and J by 4 bases, with 13 bases between the two germline ends. The germline V gene encodes CDR1 DFQATT and CDR2 SNEGSKA (reference sequence). This CDR3 contains 14 residues. DNA for the CDR3: TGCAGTGCTAGAGTTTTGGGGGCCCCCTATGGCTACACCTTC. It is translated as CSARVLGAPYGYTF.

The table lists this clonotype with a count of one. This sequence joins TRBV10-2 and TRBJ1-5; D is unclear. Looked up from germline, CDR1 is WSHSY and CDR2 is SAAADI. This CDR3 is 14 amino acids long. Trimming cost V 2 bases and J 0 bases, with 5 bases left between them. CDR3: CASSEMGSNQPQHF. The CDR3 DNA reads as TGCGCCAGCAGTGAGATGGGTAGCAATCAGCCCCAGCATTTT.

The table lists this clonotype with many counts. The V call is TRBV11-2, the J call TRBJ2-3, with D possibly TRBD2 on 6 matching bases. The CDR3 has 14 residues. The V and J ends lost 5 bases and 4 bases respectively, with 13 bases between them. Germline loops: CDR1 SGHAT, CDR2 FQNNGV. CDR3 sequence (DNA): TGTGCCAGCAGCCACGGGGGAGCGGCAGATACGCAGTATTTT. Protein: CASSHGGAADTQYF.

Ten or more counts support this clonotype. The chain carries TRBV3-1 and TRBJ2-7; 8 bases are shared with TRBD2. The CDR3 spans 15 residues. After removal of 3 bases from V and 5 bases from J, the junction contained 9 bases not matched to a gene. The germline V gene has CDR1 LGHDT and CDR2 YNNKEL (reference sequence). This chain's CDR3 is CASSQRGAVGHEQYF. CDR3 DNA: TGTGCCAGCAGCCAGCGGGGGGCCGTTGGGCACGAGCAGTACTTC.

This chain uses TRBV13 with TRBJ2-2; D gene ambiguous. Germline CDR1 reads PRHDT; CDR2 reads FYEKMQ (reference sequence). Trimming left V 4 bases short and J 4 bases short, with 7 bases between. This CDR3 has 13 amino acids. The CDR3 bases are TGTGCCAGCAGCTCCCCCAGCACCGGGGAGCTGTTTTTT. Protein product: CASSSPSTGELFF.

This clonotype has at least ten counts. The V call is TRBV20-1, the J call TRBJ1-6; a possible D gene is TRBD1 (5 bases). Germline CDR1 reads DFQATT; CDR2 reads SNEGSKA (reference sequence). The CDR3 sequence is 12 residues long. Trimming cost V 1 base and J 8 bases, with 6 bases left between them. CDR3 DNA: TGCAGTGCTAGAGTAGGGGATTCACCCCTCCACTTT. This gives the protein CSARVGDSPLHF.

Concerning this clonotype: A read error may be the cause here, since a much bigger clone is one base away. This chain joins TRBV6-1 and TRBJ1-6, with unresolved D. The CDR3 sequence is 13 residues long. Germline-derived CDR1 and CDR2 are MNHNS and SASEGT. V was cut by 0 bases and J by 6 bases, with 3 bases left in between. For the CDR3, the DNA is TGTGCCAGCAGTGAAGCGTTTAATTCACCCCTCCACTTT. It yields the protein CASSEAFNSPLHF.

This clonotype was counted at least ten times. V gene TRBV2 combines with J gene TRBJ1-6, with D maybe TRBD1 (5 bases). V shed 5 bases and J shed 9 bases, with 14 bases lying between them. CDR1 and CDR2 from the germline V gene are SNHLY and FYNNEI. This CDR3 contains 14 residues. The CDR3 region has the DNA TGTGCCAGCAGTCCGACAGCGAAGGGTTCACCCCTCCACTTT. It is translated as CASSPTAKGSPLHF.

V and J are TRBV7-9 and TRBJ2-5; 10 positions agree with TRBD2. Germline V lookup: CDR1 SEHNR, CDR2 FQNEAQ (reference sequence). V lost 5 bases, J lost 3 bases, and 9 bases stayed unmatched. The CDR3 runs to 16 residues. The chain's CDR3 is CASSPERTSGKETQYF. CDR3 nucleotides: TGTGCCAGCAGCCCCGAGAGGACTAGCGGAAAAGAGACCCAGTACTTC.

This clonotype showed up many times. V usage is TRBV27 and J usage is TRBJ2-6; D not resolved. Trimming took 6 bases from V and 2 from J, leaving 8 bases between them. CDR3 size: 14 residues. Looked up from germline, CDR1 is MNHEY and CDR2 is SMNVEV (reference sequence). The CDR3 DNA reads TGTGCCAGCAGCTTAATAGCTGGGGCCAACGTCCTGACTTTC. Its translation is CASSLIAGANVLTF.

This clonotype was counted ten times or more. The V call is TRBV18, the J call TRBJ1-2, with D uncertain. This CDR3 has 14 amino acids. Germline CDR1 KGHSH, CDR2 LQKENI. The V and J ends lost 0 bases and 4 bases respectively, with 9 bases between them. CDR3 in DNA: TGTGCCAGCTCACCACCGATCGAGTCCTATGGCTACACCTTC. Translating it yields CASSPPIESYGYTF. Supplemented by reference TRBV18 and TRBJ1-2, the full variable domain reads NAGVMQNPRHLVRRRGQEARLRCSPMKGHSHVYWYRQLPEEGLKFMVYLQKENIIDESGMPKERFSAEFPKEGPSILRIQQVVRGDSAAYFCASSPPIESYGYTFGSGTRLTVV.

The rearrangement uses TRBV18 and TRBJ1-2, with D unclear. Trimming pared 3 bases from V and 2 bases from J, leaving 22 bases between. Germline V gives CDR1 KGHSH, CDR2 LQKENI. The CDR3 totals 18 residues. The CDR3 nucleotides are TGTGCCAGCTCACCTTTCAATCGGAATCCGACACGGAACTATGGCTACACCTTC. The encoded protein is CASSPFNRNPTRNYGYTF.

In its sample, this clonotype was seen many times. V and J are TRBV28 and TRBJ1-1, with TRBD1 as a possible D gene (6 bases). The CDR3 has 17 residues. Germline CDR1 and CDR2: MDHEN and SYDVKM. Between the trimmed V and J ends, which lost 2 bases and 6 bases, there was a span of 22 bases. The CDR3 DNA is TGTGCCAGCAGTTTACAATTTTATTCGGGGGGGCAGCCTGAAGCTTTCTTT. Residues: CASSLQFYSGGQPEAFF.

The chain carries TRBV27 and TRBJ1-2; possible D gene TRBD1, 5 bases. CDR1 is MNHEY, CDR2 SMNVEV, per germline (reference sequence). V dropped 3 bases and J dropped 7 bases, with 15 bases sitting between them. The CDR3 covers 14 residues. For the CDR3, the DNA is TGTGCCAGCAGTTTCGGACAAGCGACCGGTGGCTACACCTTC. Translating gives CASSFGQATGGYTF.

This clonotype has a handful of counts. The chain employs TRBV6-2 or TRBV6-3 and TRBJ1-4, with a tentative D call TRBD1 (5 bases). This CDR3 is 15 amino acids long. CDR1 and CDR2 from the germline V gene are MNHEY and SVGEGT. The ends were cut back, 5 bases at V and 10 bases at J, with 20 bases in the middle. The CDR3 DNA is TGTGCCAGCAGTGAATACGGGGCGATACCTGGAAAACTGTTTTTT. It is translated as CASSEYGAIPGKLFF.

As for this clonotype: A much larger clone lies one base from this, so it may be a read error. V and J are TRBV11-2 and TRBJ1-3; 7 nucleotides match TRBD1. The CDR3 contains 14 residues. The V gene's germline CDR1 is SGHAT and CDR2 FQNNGV. V gave up 5 bases and J gave up 2 bases; unmatched junction bases: 3. Here the CDR3 reads CASSMGTAGNTIYF. CDR3 DNA sequence: TGTGCCAGCAGCATGGGGACAGCTGGAAACACCATATATTTT.